The 24 T cell receptor beta chains below all came from one sample that was sequenced in a study of blood T cell repertoires in COVID-19 (TCRdb year 2020). The protocol used for the library was the immunoSEQ multiplex PCR assay. TCRdb carries this immuneACCESS record with in-frame sequences only. Its versions omit some clonotypes, under half of them owing to an unresolved V gene in the studies checked, with the rest unexplained. This sample is represented by under 200,000 clones; about 85% of them were singletons. The ten largest clones represent about 5.8% of the sample. Sequenced: peripheral blood. These TCRs come from a woman aged 45-60 years with COVID-19, enrolled during active disease.

V is TRBV7-2 and J is TRBJ2-1; 11 nucleotides line up with TRBD2. Germline lookup yields CDR1 SGHTA and CDR2 FQGNSA. The V segment lost 5 bases and the J segment 7 bases; nucleotides outside the gene matches: 10. The CDR3 consists of 16 residues. The CDR3 sequence is CASSAPLAGVGNEQFF. DNA for the CDR3: TGTGCCAGCAGCGCACCACTAGCGGGGGTCGGGAATGAGCAGTTCTTC.

The rearrangement links TRBV3-1 (or the pseudogene TRBV3-2) to TRBJ1-1; D gene uncertain. Per germline, CDR1 LGHDT and CDR2 YNNKEL (reference sequence). V was trimmed by 1 base and J by 1 base, leaving 4 bases between them. This CDR3 is built from 13 residues. The CDR3 region is CASSQAENTEAFF. The CDR3 DNA is TGTGCCAGCAGCCAAGCAGAGAACACTGAAGCTTTCTTT.

The CDR3: CSASNLGQTKGYTF. In DNA, the CDR3 is TGCAGTGCTAGTAATCTGGGACAAACGAAGGGCTACACCTTC. J is TRBJ1-2 and V is TRBV20-1; tentative D call: TRBD1 (6 bases). Germline values: CDR1 DFQATT, CDR2 SNEGSKA (reference sequence). Trimming pared 3 bases from V and 8 bases from J, leaving 19 bases between. The CDR3 is 14 residues long.

This chain uses TRBV18 with TRBJ2-1; D ambiguous. The V gene lost 0 bases and the J gene lost 4 bases, with 13 bases spanning the gap. Germline V gives CDR1 KGHSH, CDR2 LQKENI. CDR3 length: 16 amino acids. The CDR3: CASSPPVGSLYNEQFF. In DNA, the CDR3 is TGTGCCAGCTCACCACCGGTGGGCTCTCTTTACAATGAGCAGTTCTTC.

The chain employs TRBV28 and TRBJ1-3, with TRBD1 matching 7 bases. The CDR3 is 17 residues long. From germline, CDR1 is MDHEN and CDR2 SYDVKM. Trimming cost V 3 bases and J 0 bases; bases outside gene matches: 8. CDR3 bases: TGTGCCAGCAGTTTCCCCCCAGACAGGGCCTCTGGAAACACCATATATTTT. Translating gives CASSFPPDRASGNTIYF.

The chain combines TRBV6-2 or TRBV6-3 with TRBJ2-3; 9 bases match TRBD2. Germline lookup yields CDR1 MNHEY and CDR2 SVGEGT. The CDR3 has 17 amino acids. The V gene end was trimmed by 4 bases and the J gene end by 0 bases; junction bases not matched to a gene: 8. The CDR3 reads CASSFDLAGVSTDTQYF. CDR3 DNA: TGTGCCAGCAGTTTCGACTTAGCGGGAGTTAGCACAGATACGCAGTATTTT.

The rearrangement links TRBV7-2 to TRBJ1-6; 8 positions agree with TRBD1. CDR1 and CDR2 from the germline V gene are SGHTA and FQGNSA. The CDR3 totals 16 residues. V trimming: 0 bases; J trimming: 10 bases; junction bases outside the gene matches: 8. The CDR3 DNA follows: TGTGCCAGCAGCTTAGCGCCGGCAGGGGGCATATCACCCCTCCACTTT. This translates into CASSLAPAGGISPLHF. The full variable domain, in which reference TRBV7-2 and TRBJ1-6 provide the parts outside the CDR3, is GAGVSQSPSNKVTEKGKDVELRCDPISGHTALYWYRQSLGQGLEFLIYFQGNSAPDKSGLPSDRFSAERTGGSVSTLTIQRTQQEDSAVYLCASSLAPAGGISPLHFGNGTRLTVT.

This chain connects TRBV2 to TRBJ2-5; D not certain. The CDR3 sequence is 14 residues long. V dropped 7 bases and J dropped 2 bases, with 14 bases sitting between them. The germline CDR1 and CDR2 sequences are SNHLY and FYNNEI. The CDR3 reads CASNERNSQETQYF. For the CDR3, the DNA is TGTGCCAGCAACGAGAGAAACAGTCAAGAGACCCAGTACTTC.

This sequence joins TRBV19 and TRBJ1-2, with 8 bases fitting TRBD1. There are 12 residues in the CDR3. V shed 6 bases, J shed 6 bases, and the junction held 3 bases outside the gene matches. The germline V gene encodes CDR1 LNHDA and CDR2 SQIVND (reference sequence). CDR3 bases: TGTGCCAGTAGACAGACAGGGGATGGCTACACCTTC. This encodes CASRQTGDGYTF.

This chain joins TRBV19 and TRBJ2-7; 9 nucleotides match TRBD1. Germline V gives CDR1 LNHDA, CDR2 SQIVND (reference sequence). V was clipped by 4 bases and J by 2 bases; unmatched bases: 3. The CDR3 contains 14 residues. CDR3 sequence (DNA): TGTGCCAGTAGTAAACAGGGGGCGACCTACGAGCAGTACTTC. Translated, it gives CASSKQGATYEQYF. Looking up the rest from reference TRBV19 and TRBJ2-7 gives the full variable domain: DGGITQSPKYLFRKEGQNVTLSCEQNLNHDAMYWYRQDPGQGLRLIYYSQIVNDFQKGDIAEGYSVSREKKESFPLTVTSAQKNPTAFYLCASSKQGATYEQYFGPGTRLTVT.

The V gene is TRBV18, the J gene TRBJ2-2, with D hard to call. V was clipped by 3 bases and J by 6 bases, with 8 bases between them. This CDR3 is 13 amino acids long. In germline, CDR1 is KGHSH, CDR2 LQKENI. As DNA, the CDR3 is TGTGCCAGCTCACCCCCCCAGGCCGGGGAGCTGTTTTTT. It translates to CASSPPQAGELFF.

This clone was counted a single time. This rearrangement joins TRBV29-1 to TRBJ1-2, with TRBD1 matching over 9 bases. CDR1 SQVTM and CDR2 ANQGSEA come from the germline V gene. Unmatched junction bases numbered 6, after V lost 7 bases and J lost 6 bases. This CDR3 is 12 amino acids long. CDR3 bases: TGCAGCGCCTCGGGACAGGGAAATGGCTACACCTTC. It is translated as CSASGQGNGYTF.

Only one count was recorded for this clone. The chain is built from TRBV11-2 and TRBJ2-7; TRBD2 matches at 8 bases. V was pared by 1 base and J by 7 bases, with 15 bases of the junction left unmatched. In germline, CDR1 is SGHAT, CDR2 FQNNGV. The CDR3 loop spans 17 amino acids. As DNA, the CDR3 is TGTGCCAGCAGCTTAGGGACCAGCGGGGGTGGACTAGAGGAGCAGTACTTC. Encoded protein: CASSLGTSGGGLEEQYF.

The chain joins TRBV30 to TRBJ2-7; no clear D. The CDR3 runs to 12 residues. V was trimmed by 2 bases and J by 5 bases, leaving 10 bases between them. Germline loops: CDR1 GTSNPN, CDR2 SVGIG (reference sequence). CDR3 nucleotides: TGTGCCTGGAGTAACGGGTTCGACGAGCAGTACTTC. Its protein is CAWSNGFDEQYF.

This clone was seen a handful of times. The chain links TRBV6-2 or TRBV6-3 to TRBJ2-1; D is ambiguous. V shed 0 bases and J shed 2 bases, with 5 bases lying between them. Germline assignment: CDR1 MNHEY and CDR2 SVGEGT. The CDR3 is made up of 14 amino acids. CDR3 protein: CASSYSKPYNEQFF. The CDR3 nucleotides read TGTGCCAGCAGTTACTCTAAGCCCTACAATGAGCAGTTCTTC.

The chain couples TRBV11-2 to TRBJ1-6, with D possibly matching TRBD1 (6 bases). The CDR3 runs to 16 residues. V gave up 3 bases and J gave up 7 bases, with 16 bases separating them. Germline V gives CDR1 SGHAT, CDR2 FQNNGV. The CDR3 bases are TGTGCCAGCAGCTTTTGGGAAGTCAGGGGAAATTCACCCCTCCACTTT. As protein: CASSFWEVRGNSPLHF.

The chain employs TRBV3-1 (or the pseudogene TRBV3-2) and TRBJ2-2; 8 positions match TRBD1. V lost 2 bases, J lost 4 bases, and 6 bases stayed unmatched. From germline, CDR1 is LGHDT and CDR2 YNNKEL (reference sequence). The CDR3 consists of 16 residues. Here the CDR3 DNA reads TGTGCCAGCAGCCAATTGGGTGGACAGGGCACCGGGGAGCTGTTTTTT. Its translation is CASSQLGGQGTGELFF.

This chain joins TRBV19 and TRBJ1-2; D may be TRBD1 (5 bases). V dropped 4 bases and J dropped 1 base, with 10 bases sitting between them. This CDR3 comprises 14 residues. Germline V gives CDR1 LNHDA, CDR2 SQIVND (reference sequence). The CDR3 coding sequence is TGTGCCAGTAGTAGTCGACAGAGTAACTATGGCTACACCTTC. Translation: CASSSRQSNYGYTF. The entire variable domain, with the rest obtained from reference TRBV19 and TRBJ1-2, is as follows: DGGITQSPKYLFRKEGQNVTLSCEQNLNHDAMYWYRQDPGQGLRLIYYSQIVNDFQKGDIAEGYSVSREKKESFPLTVTSAQKNPTAFYLCASSSRQSNYGYTFGSGTRLTVV.

V usage is TRBV20-1 and J usage is TRBJ1-5; no definite D call. There are 14 residues in the CDR3. Germline V gene sequence: CDR1 DFQATT, CDR2 SNEGSKA (reference sequence). With 3 bases removed from V and 1 base from J, the gap between germline ends came to 10 bases. CDR3 DNA sequence: TGCAGTGCTAGTGGGAGGTTGAGCAATCAGCCCCAGCATTTT. It codes for CSASGRLSNQPQHF.

J is TRBJ2-1 and V is TRBV7-9; weak D call: TRBD1 (6 bases). The CDR3 totals 15 residues. V was trimmed by 5 bases and J by 0 bases, leaving 11 bases between them. Germline V gene sequence: CDR1 SEHNR, CDR2 FQNEAQ (reference sequence). CDR3 protein: CASSPGQISYNEQFF. DNA of the CDR3: TGTGCCAGCAGCCCCGGACAGATCTCCTACAATGAGCAGTTCTTC.

In nucleotides, the CDR3 is TGTGCCAGCAGCACCGGGGGGCGGGGTTCAACTGAAGCTTTCTTT. Protein product: CASSTGGRGSTEAFF. The chain employs TRBV7-2 and TRBJ1-1, with TRBD1 as a possible D gene (6 bases). The CDR3 spans 15 residues. V gave up 5 bases and J gave up 5 bases, with 18 bases separating them. The germline V gene encodes CDR1 SGHTA and CDR2 FQGNSA.

V and J are TRBV19 and TRBJ1-2, with D possibly being TRBD1 (6 bases). Trimming pared 6 bases from V and 0 bases from J, leaving 14 bases between. Germline V gene lookup returns CDR1 LNHDA and CDR2 SQIVND (reference sequence). The CDR3 is 15 residues long. The CDR3 is CASSTGHGANYGYTF. CDR3 nucleotides: TGTGCCAGTAGCACGGGACACGGAGCTAACTATGGCTACACCTTC.

The chain employs TRBV13 and TRBJ1-6; the D gene is possibly TRBD1 (5 bases). V gave up 4 bases and J gave up 0 bases, with 13 bases separating them. This CDR3 region has 17 residues. CDR1 is PRHDT, CDR2 FYEKMQ, per germline (reference sequence). CDR3 sequence reads: CASSSVRESSYNSPLHF. CDR3 DNA: TGTGCCAGCAGCTCCGTCAGGGAAAGCTCCTATAATTCACCCCTCCACTTT.

The chain carries TRBV5-1 and TRBJ2-2, with D possibly TRBD2 on 5 matching bases. The CDR3 spans 12 residues. The germline CDR1 and CDR2 sequences are SGHRS and YFSETQ. V was clipped by 5 bases and J by 3 bases, with 5 bases between them. This chain's CDR3 is CASREDTGELFF. CDR3 in DNA: TGCGCCAGCAGGGAGGACACCGGGGAGCTGTTTTTT.